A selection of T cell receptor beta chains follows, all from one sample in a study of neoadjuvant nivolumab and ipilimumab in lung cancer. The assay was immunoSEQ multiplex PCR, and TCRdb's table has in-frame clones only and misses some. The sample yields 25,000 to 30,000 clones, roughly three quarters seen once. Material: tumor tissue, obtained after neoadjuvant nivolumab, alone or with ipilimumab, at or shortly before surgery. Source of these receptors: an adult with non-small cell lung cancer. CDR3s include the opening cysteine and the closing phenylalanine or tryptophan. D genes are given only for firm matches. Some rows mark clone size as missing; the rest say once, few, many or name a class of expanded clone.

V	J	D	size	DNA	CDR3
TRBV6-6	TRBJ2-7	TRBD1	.	TGTGCCAGCAGTGTGGACAGGGCCTACGAGCAGTACTTC	CASSVDRAYEQYF
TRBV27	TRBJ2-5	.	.	TGTGCCAGCAGTTTAAGGAGGTGGGAGACCCAGTACTTC	CASSLRRWETQYF
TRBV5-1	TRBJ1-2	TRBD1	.	TGCGCCAGCAGCTTGCGACAGGGGAACTATGGCTACACCTTC	CASSLRQGNYGYTF
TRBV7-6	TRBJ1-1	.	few	TGTGCCAGCAGCTTAAATGGACAGAACACTGAAGCTTTCTTT	CASSLNGQNTEAFF
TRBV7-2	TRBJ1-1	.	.	TGTGCCAGCAGCTTAGGGGCATCCCTCCCCCAACCTGAAGCTTTCTTT	CASSLGASLPQPEAFF
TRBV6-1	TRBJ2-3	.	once	TGTGCCAGCAGTGTGCGGGCAGACACAGATACGCAGTATTTT	CASSVRADTDTQYF
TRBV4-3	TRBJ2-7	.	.	TGCGCCAGCAGCCAAGTACAGGATAGCTCCTACGAGCAGTACTTC	CASSQVQDSSYEQYF
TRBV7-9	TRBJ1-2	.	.	TGTGCCAGCAGCTTAGCGGACAGTAACTATGGCTACACCTTC	CASSLADSNYGYTF
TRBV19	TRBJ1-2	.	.	TGTGCCAGTAGTGGCCAGGCTAGAAGTGGTGGCTACACCTTC	CASSGQARSGGYTF
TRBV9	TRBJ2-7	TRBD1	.	TGTGCCAGCAGCCCAGGGACAGGAGCCTACGAGCAGTACTTC	CASSPGTGAYEQYF
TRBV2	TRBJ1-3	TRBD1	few	TGTGCCAGCAGTGAGACAGGGGGAAACACCATATATTTT	CASSETGGNTIYF
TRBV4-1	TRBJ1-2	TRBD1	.	TGCGCCAGCAGCCAAACCGGGACAGGGGGCCTCAACTATGGCTACACCTTC	CASSQTGTGGLNYGYTF
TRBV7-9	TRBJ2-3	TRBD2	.	TGTGCCAGCAGCCGCGGGGGGGCTAGGACAGATACGCAGTATTTT	CASSRGGARTDTQYF
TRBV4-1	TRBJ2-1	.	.	TGCGCCAGCAGCCAAGCCCTTAGTGGCGGGATCGATGAGCAGTTCTTC	CASSQALSGGIDEQFF
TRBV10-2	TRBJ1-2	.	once	TGCGCCAGCAGTGATGGAGGCTATGGCTACACCTTC	CASSDGGYGYTF
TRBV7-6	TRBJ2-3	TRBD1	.	TGTGCCAGCAGCTTAGTTGCCCGGGACAGCGTTCCCACAGATACGCAGTATTTT	CASSLVARDSVPTDTQYF
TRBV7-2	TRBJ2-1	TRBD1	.	TGTGCCAGCAGCTTAGTGGGGACAGGGGGCAACAATGAGCAGTTCTTC	CASSLVGTGGNNEQFF
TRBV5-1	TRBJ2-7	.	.	TGCGCCAGCAGCTTGGATTTGGGCGAGCAGTACTTC	CASSLDLGEQYF
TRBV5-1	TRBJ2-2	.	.	TGCGCCAGCAGCTTGGGGTGGGGCACCGGGGAGCTGTTTTTT	CASSLGWGTGELFF
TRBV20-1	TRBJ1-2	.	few	TGCAGTGCTGACAAAAACTATGGCTACACCTTC	CSADKNYGYTF
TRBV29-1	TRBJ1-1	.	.	TGCAGCGTTCCGTCTCTAAACACTGAAGCTTTCTTT	CSVPSLNTEAFF
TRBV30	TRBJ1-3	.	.	TGTGCCTGGAGGGCTGGACGGATCTCTGGAAACACCATATATTTT	CAWRAGRISGNTIYF
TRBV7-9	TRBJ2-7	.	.	TGTGCCAGCAGCCCCTACGGCCCGGGTAGCTCCTACGAGCAGTACTTC	CASSPYGPGSSYEQYF
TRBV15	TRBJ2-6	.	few	TGTGCCACCAGTCGGAACTCTGGGGCCAACGTCCTGACTTTC	CATSRNSGANVLTF
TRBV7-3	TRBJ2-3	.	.	TGTGCCAGCAGCTTAACGCGGGTAGATACGCAGTATTTT	CASSLTRVDTQYF
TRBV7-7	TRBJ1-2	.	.	TGTGCTACCCAACCAGCTAACTATGGCTACACCTTC	CATQPANYGYTF
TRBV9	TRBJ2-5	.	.	TGTGCCAGCAGCCCCCACCGGGGACGAGAGACCCAGTACTTC	CASSPHRGRETQYF
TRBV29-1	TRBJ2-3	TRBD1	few	TGCAGCGTTGCCACAGGGGCAGATACGCAGTATTTT	CSVATGADTQYF
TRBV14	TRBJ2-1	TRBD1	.	TGTGCCAGCAGCCGTCGGACAGGGGTACGTAATGAGCAGTTCTTC	CASSRRTGVRNEQFF
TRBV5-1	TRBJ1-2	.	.	TGCGCCAGCAGCTTCGGGGGGGGTGGCTATGGCTACACCTTC	CASSFGGGGYGYTF
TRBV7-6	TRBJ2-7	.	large	TGTGCCAGCAGCCCCGGACCAAACTACGAGCAGTACTTC	CASSPGPNYEQYF